The clone carrying this T cell receptor beta chain was counted only a few times. Its antigen is as yet unknown. CDR3 size: 14 residues. Losses at the gene ends were 4 bases for V and 6 bases for J; bases not matched to a gene: 4. Germline V gene data show CDR1 as LGHNA and CDR2 as YNFKEQ. The record originates from a study of cytomegalovirus exposure and HLA in healthy donors. The table came from immunoSEQ multiplex PCR; TCRdb's copy has only in-frame clones and leaves some out. The repertoire holds 200,000 or so clones, with roughly 82% as singletons. General study results and limits: In the 95 to 150 validation repertoires, approximately 94% of cluster scores exceeded 0, per a later analysis. Diagnosis of cytomegalovirus status made by the classifier reportedly showed high specificity and sensitivity. CMV antigen specificity of a few CMV-associated chains was confirmed in vitro.

The chain employs TRBV4-2 and TRBJ2-2; TRBD2 matches 8 bases. The source material was PBMCs. This sequence originates from a young woman in good health and CMV-seropositive. As DNA, the CDR3 is TGTGCCAGCAGCCCGGGACTAGTCGCCGGGGAGCTGTTTTTT. Translation gives CASSPGLVAGELFF.